The 14 T cell receptor beta chains below come from one sample, sequenced in a study of blood T cell repertoires in COVID-19. Measured with immunoSEQ multiplex PCR; TCRdb has only the in-frame clones, and not every one. Of some 400,000 clones in the sample, 90% were seen once. Sequenced input: peripheral blood. Receptor source: a man aged 18 to 30 with active or convalescent COVID-19.

This clone turned up a few times. The chain uses TRBV25-1 and TRBJ1-6; D gene uncertain. Trimming shortened V by 0 bases and J by 1 base, and 7 bases separated the two germline ends. The germline gives CDR1 MGHDK, CDR2 SYGVNS. The CDR3 sequence is 16 residues long. CDR3 in amino acids: CASSEYEESYNSPLHF. Here the CDR3 DNA reads TGTGCCAGCAGTGAATATGAGGAGTCCTATAATTCACCCCTCCACTTT.

J is TRBJ2-1 and V is TRBV7-3; D perhaps matches TRBD1 (6 bases). V lost 3 bases, J lost 7 bases, and 13 bases lay in between. The CDR3 spans 14 residues. The germline V gene encodes CDR1 SGHTA and CDR2 FQGTGA. The CDR3 DNA sequence: TGTGCCAGCAGCTTGGGGGCCCCCCTGAATGAGCAGTTCTTC. Protein product: CASSLGAPLNEQFF.

The chain combines TRBV19 with TRBJ2-1; D possibly corresponds to TRBD2 (6 bases). Germline-derived CDR1 and CDR2 are LNHDA and SQIVND (reference sequence). With 3 bases removed from V and 5 bases from J, the gap between germline ends came to 14 bases. The CDR3 length is 15 residues. Here the CDR3 reads CASSIFGGTHNEQFF. The CDR3 DNA is TGTGCCAGTAGTATTTTTGGCGGGACGCACAATGAGCAGTTCTTC.

The chain carries TRBV2 and TRBJ1-2; no clear D gene. Germline CDR1 reads SNHLY; CDR2 reads FYNNEI. CDR3 length equals 13 residues. V was shortened by 4 bases and J by 4 bases, with 10 bases between the two germline ends. The CDR3 loop reads CASSGPGLYGYTF. The DNA for the CDR3 is TGTGCCAGCAGTGGTCCAGGCCTCTATGGCTACACCTTC.

The chain links TRBV27 to TRBJ1-2, with D possibly TRBD1 on 5 matching bases. The CDR3 runs to 14 residues. Germline-derived CDR1 and CDR2 are MNHEY and SMNVEV (reference sequence). Trimming removed 0 bases at V and 4 bases at J, with 9 bases between. Written as DNA, the CDR3 is TGTGCCAGCAGTTTATCCGCCCAGGGCTATGGCTACACCTTC. It specifies CASSLSAQGYGYTF.

The genes are TRBV6-2 or TRBV6-3 and TRBJ2-2, with a possible D match to TRBD1 (6 bases). The CDR3 is 14 amino acids. CDR1 MNHEY and CDR2 SVGEGT come from the germline V gene. Trimming took off 1 base at V and 7 bases at J, with 10 bases between the two ends. CDR3 coding DNA: TGTGCCAGCAGTTACTATACAGGGCTCGGGGAGCTGTTTTTT. As protein: CASSYYTGLGELFF.

The rearrangement joins TRBV5-6 to TRBJ2-7; 8 bases map to TRBD1. V lost 0 bases and J lost 7; bases outside the gene matches: 9. Germline V gives CDR1 SGHDT, CDR2 YYEEEE. This CDR3 comprises 15 residues. The CDR3 DNA follows: TGTGCCAGCAGCTTGGGGACAGGGTGGCCTATGGAGCAGTACTTC. Protein product: CASSLGTGWPMEQYF.

This clone was found once. The CDR3 is CASSPALVDTDTQYF. CDR3 bases: TGTGCCAGCTCACCTGCCCTAGTGGACACAGATACGCAGTATTTT. This chain uses TRBV18 with TRBJ2-3, with unresolved D. This CDR3 comprises 15 residues. V lost 3 bases to trimming and J lost 2 bases, with 12 bases between them. CDR1 is KGHSH and CDR2 is LQKENI in the germline V gene.

V is TRBV9 and J is TRBJ1-5; the D gene is possibly TRBD1 (5 bases). The CDR3 has 14 residues. In germline, CDR1 is SGDLS, CDR2 YYNGEE. The V end was cut by 3 bases, the J end by 1 base, with 8 bases between. The CDR3 sequence is CASSAGWSNQPQHF. Here the CDR3 DNA reads TGTGCCAGCAGCGCAGGGTGGAGCAATCAGCCCCAGCATTTT.

This chain uses TRBV3-1 (or the pseudogene TRBV3-2) with TRBJ1-5, with D uncertain. In germline, CDR1 is LGHDT, CDR2 YNNKEL (reference sequence). CDR3 size: 15 residues. V lost 4 bases to trimming and J lost 6 bases, with 16 bases between them. In DNA form, the CDR3 reads TGTGCCAGCAGCCTACGGGCGGCGGGTTCTCAGCCCCAGCATTTT. Protein sequence: CASSLRAAGSQPQHF.

J is TRBJ2-2 and V is TRBV9, with TRBD2 matching 10 bases. Germline CDR1 is SGDLS and CDR2 is YYNGEE. The CDR3 loop spans 17 amino acids. J gave up 9 bases and V 3 bases, and 14 bases lay outside the gene matches. The CDR3 bases are TGTGCCAGCAGCGGGGGATCTAGCGGGGGCATTGATAGGGAGCTGTTTTTT. Translating it yields CASSGGSSGGIDRELFF.

J is TRBJ1-6 and V is TRBV27, with no clear D. This CDR3 spans 18 amino acids. Germline-derived CDR1 and CDR2 are MNHEY and SMNVEV (reference sequence). The V end was cut by 0 bases, the J end by 0 bases, with 12 bases between. CDR3 DNA sequence: TGTGCCAGCAGTTTATCAAAGAGTGCGAGCTCCTATAATTCACCCCTCCACTTT. Protein sequence: CASSLSKSASSYNSPLHF.

The chain links TRBV4-3 to TRBJ1-1; TRBD1 matches at 11 bases. This CDR3 contains 16 residues. The ends lost 3 bases at V and 3 bases at J; junction bases unmatched: 6. Germline V gene sequence: CDR1 LGHNA, CDR2 YSLEER. CDR3: CASSHPRTGGYTEAFF. The CDR3 DNA follows: TGCGCCAGCAGCCACCCGAGGACAGGGGGCTACACTGAAGCTTTCTTT.

This chain uses TRBV6-6 with TRBJ1-1; the match to TRBD1 covers 7 bases. Germline V gene data show CDR1 as MNHNY and CDR2 as SVGAGI (reference sequence). Trimming at V came to 8 bases and at J to 1 base, leaving 7 bases not matched to a gene. This CDR3 has 14 residues. The CDR3 coding sequence is TGTGCCAGCGCCTACAGGGGTGAGAACACTGAAGCTTTCTTT. It specifies CASAYRGENTEAFF.